This is a list of T cell receptor beta chains from one sample in a study of T cell responses to AZD1222 COVID-19 vaccine. The table came from immunoSEQ multiplex PCR; TCRdb's copy has only in-frame clones and leaves some out. The sample lists roughly 100,000 clones; 90% were seen once. Sequencing used peripheral blood, obtained on day 0 of AZD1222 vaccination. These receptors all stem from an adult in good health. Both conserved end residues are part of each CDR3. The D gene is left open where the match is weak. Only part of the rows carry a size: once, few, many, or a class if the clone is expanded.

d_gene: -
j_gene: TRBJ2-6
v_gene: TRBV4-2
abundance: few
CDR3nt: TGTGCCAGCAGCCAAGTGATGGACCGTGGGGCCAACGTCCTGACTTTC
CDR3aa: CASSQVMDRGANVLTF

d_gene: -
j_gene: TRBJ1-6
v_gene: TRBV30
abundance: -
CDR3nt: TGTGCCTGGAGTGTACAAGTTGGGGGTTCACCCCTCCACTTT
CDR3aa: CAWSVQVGGSPLHF

d_gene: -
j_gene: TRBJ1-6
v_gene: TRBV19
abundance: -
CDR3nt: TGTGCCAGTAGTATCTATTATAATTCACCCCTCCACTTT
CDR3aa: CASSIYYNSPLHF

d_gene: TRBD1
j_gene: TRBJ1-1
v_gene: TRBV15
abundance: -
CDR3nt: TGTGCCACCAGCAGAGAACGTGTCAGGGGGACTGAAGCTTTCTTT
CDR3aa: CATSRERVRGTEAFF

d_gene: -
j_gene: TRBJ1-2
v_gene: TRBV6-5
abundance: -
CDR3nt: TGTGCCAGCAGTCAGACGGATGAATATGGCTACACCTTC
CDR3aa: CASSQTDEYGYTF

d_gene: -
j_gene: TRBJ1-1
v_gene: TRBV6-5
abundance: -
CDR3nt: TGTGCCAGCAGTTCCCCTTTTAGGGGGGTTGAAGCTTTCTTT
CDR3aa: CASSSPFRGVEAFF

d_gene: -
j_gene: TRBJ1-3
v_gene: TRBV5-1
abundance: -
CDR3nt: TGCGCCAGCAGCTCCGAGGGGGACTCTGGAAACACCATATATTTT
CDR3aa: CASSSEGDSGNTIYF

d_gene: TRBD1
j_gene: TRBJ1-2
v_gene: TRBV6-5
abundance: -
CDR3nt: TGTGCCAGCAGGCCCTGGACAGGGGACGATGGCTACACCTTC
CDR3aa: CASRPWTGDDGYTF

d_gene: -
j_gene: TRBJ2-3
v_gene: TRBV3-1/TRBV3-2
abundance: -
CDR3nt: TGTGCCAGCAGCCAAGCGGGGGCCCGGGGAGATACGCAGTATTTT
CDR3aa: CASSQAGARGDTQYF

d_gene: -
j_gene: TRBJ1-3
v_gene: TRBV6-5
abundance: -
CDR3nt: TGTGCCAGCAGTTACGAGGACACCATATATTTT
CDR3aa: CASSYEDTIYF

d_gene: -
j_gene: TRBJ2-2
v_gene: TRBV11-2
abundance: -
CDR3nt: TGTGCCAGCAGCTCGTTCGACAGCTCGAACACCGGGGAGCTGTTTTTT
CDR3aa: CASSSFDSSNTGELFF

d_gene: TRBD2
j_gene: TRBJ2-3
v_gene: TRBV12-3/TRBV12-4
abundance: once
CDR3nt: TGTGCCAGCACTTCTAGCGGGGGGGATACGCAGTATTTT
CDR3aa: CASTSSGGDTQYF

d_gene: -
j_gene: TRBJ1-6
v_gene: TRBV7-3
abundance: -
CDR3nt: TGTGCCAGCAGCTTATCCCAGGGAAGTTCACCCCTCCACTTT
CDR3aa: CASSLSQGSSPLHF

d_gene: -
j_gene: TRBJ1-1
v_gene: TRBV2
abundance: -
CDR3nt: TGTGCCAGCAGTGAAAGAGCCGAGGATGAAGCTTTCTTT
CDR3aa: CASSERAEDEAFF

d_gene: -
j_gene: TRBJ2-3
v_gene: TRBV6-5
abundance: -
CDR3nt: TGTGCCAGCAGTTACGCGGGGTCGGATACGCAGTATTTT
CDR3aa: CASSYAGSDTQYF

d_gene: -
j_gene: TRBJ1-2
v_gene: TRBV7-2
abundance: -
CDR3nt: TGTGCCAGCAGCTCGACAGATTATGGCTACACCTTC
CDR3aa: CASSSTDYGYTF

d_gene: TRBD1
j_gene: TRBJ1-1
v_gene: TRBV6-5
abundance: -
CDR3nt: TGTGCCAGCAGTTATTTCGGACAGGGTAAGACTGAAGCTTTCTTT
CDR3aa: CASSYFGQGKTEAFF

d_gene: TRBD1
j_gene: TRBJ1-4
v_gene: TRBV2
abundance: -
CDR3nt: TGTGCCAGCAGCCCCCCATCGACAGGGGTCATGGGTGAGGAAAAACTGTTTTTT
CDR3aa: CASSPPSTGVMGEEKLFF

d_gene: -
j_gene: TRBJ2-7
v_gene: TRBV5-1
abundance: -
CDR3nt: TGCGCCAGCAGCTTGCAGGGATCCCACGAGCAGTACTTC
CDR3aa: CASSLQGSHEQYF

d_gene: -
j_gene: TRBJ1-2
v_gene: TRBV7-9
abundance: -
CDR3nt: TGTGCCAGCAGCTTATCGCCCCTTGGGTACTATGGCTACACCTTC
CDR3aa: CASSLSPLGYYGYTF

d_gene: -
j_gene: TRBJ1-4
v_gene: TRBV4-2
abundance: -
CDR3nt: TGTGCCAGCAGCCATCTATCGGCAGGGGAAAGGACTAATGAAAAACTGTTTTTT
CDR3aa: CASSHLSAGERTNEKLFF

d_gene: -
j_gene: TRBJ2-2
v_gene: TRBV9
abundance: once
CDR3nt: TGTGCCAGCAGCGGGGGAGTCGCCACCGGGGAGCTGTTTTTT
CDR3aa: CASSGGVATGELFF

d_gene: -
j_gene: TRBJ2-3
v_gene: TRBV5-4
abundance: -
CDR3nt: TGTGCCAGCAGCATAGCCGGGACGGTTACAGATACGCAGTATTTT
CDR3aa: CASSIAGTVTDTQYF

d_gene: -
j_gene: TRBJ1-1
v_gene: TRBV15
abundance: -
CDR3nt: TGTGCCACCAGCAGATTAGGACAAGAAGCTTTCTTT
CDR3aa: CATSRLGQEAFF

d_gene: -
j_gene: TRBJ1-4
v_gene: TRBV11-2
abundance: -
CDR3nt: TGTGCCAGCAGAAGAGGGTCTAATGAAAAACTGTTTTTT
CDR3aa: CASRRGSNEKLFF

d_gene: -
j_gene: TRBJ1-5
v_gene: TRBV19
abundance: -
CDR3nt: TGTGCCAGTAAATTACAGGGAATCAATCAGCCCCAGCATTTT
CDR3aa: CASKLQGINQPQHF

d_gene: TRBD1
j_gene: TRBJ1-6
v_gene: TRBV12-3/TRBV12-4
abundance: -
CDR3nt: TGTGCCAGCAGTTTTGACAGGGCCTCACCCCTCCACTTT
CDR3aa: CASSFDRASPLHF

d_gene: -
j_gene: TRBJ1-2
v_gene: TRBV19
abundance: once
CDR3nt: TGTGCCAGTAGTATAGGGCTATTGCGGGGCGGCTATGGCTACACCTTC
CDR3aa: CASSIGLLRGGYGYTF

d_gene: -
j_gene: TRBJ2-5
v_gene: TRBV19
abundance: -
CDR3nt: TGTGCCAGTAGCATCGACAGGGGAGGGGAGACCCAGTACTTC
CDR3aa: CASSIDRGGETQYF

d_gene: TRBD1
j_gene: TRBJ2-2
v_gene: TRBV19
abundance: -
CDR3nt: TGTGCCAGCAGACCCTGGAGGGGACAGGGAAACACCGGGGAGCTGTTTTTT
CDR3aa: CASRPWRGQGNTGELFF

d_gene: -
j_gene: TRBJ1-1
v_gene: TRBV28
abundance: -
CDR3nt: TGTGCCAGCGGAACAGCAGGGGTCACTGAAGCTTTCTTT
CDR3aa: CASGTAGVTEAFF

d_gene: -
j_gene: TRBJ2-3
v_gene: TRBV10-2
abundance: once
CDR3nt: TGCGCCAGCAGTGTTGGGTCTGGGGCAGATACGCAGTATTTT
CDR3aa: CASSVGSGADTQYF

d_gene: -
j_gene: TRBJ2-1
v_gene: TRBV5-1
abundance: -
CDR3nt: TGCGCCAGCAGCCGGGACCCAGAATCGTACAATGAGCAGTTCTTC
CDR3aa: CASSRDPESYNEQFF

d_gene: -
j_gene: TRBJ2-7
v_gene: TRBV6-5
abundance: -
CDR3nt: TGTGCCAGCAGTCTAGACAGAAGAGGTGCCTACGAGCAGTACTTC
CDR3aa: CASSLDRRGAYEQYF

d_gene: -
j_gene: TRBJ1-6
v_gene: TRBV2
abundance: -
CDR3nt: TGTGCCTTAAGAGTGGGGGGTCACAATTCACCCCTCCACTTT
CDR3aa: CALRVGGHNSPLHF

d_gene: -
j_gene: TRBJ1-5
v_gene: TRBV4-1
abundance: -
CDR3nt: TGCGCCAGCAGCCTCCGGGCCCTTACGAATCAGCCCCAGCATTTT
CDR3aa: CASSLRALTNQPQHF

d_gene: -
j_gene: TRBJ1-2
v_gene: TRBV10-3
abundance: -
CDR3nt: TGTGCCATCACCCAGAACACCGGGGGGCACTATGGCTACACCTTC
CDR3aa: CAITQNTGGHYGYTF